The T cell receptor beta chain under discussion was sequenced for a study of T-cell memory formation after mild COVID-19. On the study more broadly: Largely donor-specific TCR clusters were found. Findings and caveats of the study: The study detected some responding clones in pre-infection memory, suggesting cross-reactive memory joined. Clones that contracted from day 15 to 85 were balanced CD4/CD8, while later expanders leaned CD4+.

CDR3 length: 14 amino acids. The germline gives CDR1 SGHRS, CDR2 YFSETQ. The V and J ends lost 0 bases and 1 base respectively, with 7 bases between them. This clonotype came up many times. The antigen remains undetermined. TCRdb recomputed calls from the 5' RACE reads with MiXCR, one row per CDR3 protein. The table lists fewer than 700,000 distinct CDR3 sequences, roughly a fifth of them singletons, with 8.4% in the top ten. Material: PBMCs or a T cell subset sorted from them (not recorded which). The J gene is TRBJ1-1, the V gene TRBV5-1; no reliable D call. This clonotype was obtained from an adult woman who had mild COVID-19 (a few samples of this study predate the infection). Cell type and time point are not known. The DNA for the CDR3 is TGCGCCAGCAGCTTGGGACGACAGAACACTGAAGCTTTCTTT. Residues: CASSLGRQNTEAFF.